A selection of T cell receptor beta chains follows, all from one sample in a study of CD8+ T cells in alopecia areata. The assay was immunoSEQ multiplex PCR, and TCRdb's table has in-frame clones only and misses some. This sample has over 120,000 clones, with roughly 52% found just once. The input for sequencing was CD8+ T cells sorted from blood, taken at week 4, from a patient treated with tofacitinib. Receptors were obtained from a human donor with alopecia areata. Both conserved end residues are part of each CDR3. The order of the fields is clone size, V gene, J gene, D gene, CDR3 protein, CDR3 DNA. The D gene is left open where the match is weak. Not every row has a clone size; where given, it reads once, few, many or a size class.

>.|TRBV7-8|TRBJ2-5|TRBD2
CASSPRLAGGIETQYF
TGTGCCAGCAGCCCCAGACTAGCGGGGGGGATAGAGACCCAGTACTTC
>few|TRBV5-6|TRBJ2-5|.
CASSWGPEETQYF
TGTGCCAGCAGTTGGGGCCCCGAGGAGACCCAGTACTTC
>few|TRBV29-1|TRBJ2-7|.
CSIPGGGPYEQYF
TGCAGCATACCAGGGGGAGGGCCCTACGAGCAGTACTTC
>.|TRBV5-6|TRBJ1-2|.
CASSSLDYGYTF
TGTGCCAGCAGCTCTCTAGACTATGGCTACACCTTC
>.|TRBV5-6|TRBJ2-1|.
CASIDSGGHRNEQFF
TGTGCCAGCATCGATTCGGGGGGACACCGCAATGAGCAGTTCTTC
>.|TRBV27|TRBJ2-2|.
CASLPTGTGELFF
TGTGCCAGCCTCCCCACAGGGACCGGGGAGCTGTTTTTT
>.|TRBV4-1|TRBJ1-2|.
CASSQRPVGGYTF
TGCGCCAGCAGCCAACGGCCAGTGGGTGGCTACACCTTC
>once|TRBV30|TRBJ1-1|.
CAWSVMAGRGSTEAFF
TGTGCCTGGAGTGTAATGGCTGGTCGAGGGAGCACTGAAGCTTTCTTT
>.|TRBV19|TRBJ1-1|TRBD1
CASSWDRATLNTEAFF
TGTGCCAGTAGTTGGGACAGAGCAACATTGAACACTGAAGCTTTCTTT
>few|TRBV7-2|TRBJ1-2|.
CASSFRGSGFIYGYTF
TGTGCCAGCAGCTTTCGAGGTAGTGGCTTCATCTATGGCTACACCTTC
>.|TRBV4-3|TRBJ2-7|.
CASSLRGDVYEQYF
TGCGCCAGCAGCCTCCGAGGGGACGTCTACGAGCAGTACTTC
>.|TRBV7-8|TRBJ1-1|TRBD1
CASSRQGYTEAFF
TGTGCCAGCAGCCGACAGGGGTACACTGAAGCTTTCTTT
>few|TRBV2|TRBJ1-1|.
CASIFNWSTEAFF
TGTGCCAGCATTTTTAATTGGAGCACTGAAGCTTTCTTT
>.|TRBV6-5|TRBJ2-3|TRBD2
CASRSSGGEDTQYF
TGTGCCAGCAGGTCTAGCGGGGGGGAAGATACGCAGTATTTT
>.|TRBV7-9|TRBJ1-6|.
CASSLGGQHNSPLHF
TGTGCCAGCAGCTTAGGAGGACAGCATAATTCACCCCTCCACTTT
>few|TRBV7-9|TRBJ2-7|.
CASSSVWWEQYF
TGTGCCAGCAGCTCAGTTTGGTGGGAGCAGTACTTC
>.|TRBV10-3|TRBJ2-3|TRBD1
CAISEADRVADTQYF
TGTGCCATCAGTGAGGCGGACAGGGTGGCAGATACGCAGTATTTT
>.|TRBV18|TRBJ2-3|TRBD1
CASSPDRGVGTDTQYF
TGTGCCAGCTCACCAGACAGGGGAGTGGGCACAGATACGCAGTATTTT
>.|TRBV6-5|TRBJ2-5|.
CASSYFLGTMEGQYF
TGTGCCAGCAGTTACTTTTTGGGGACCATGGAGGGCCAGTACTTC
>.|TRBV29-1|TRBJ1-1|TRBD1
CSAKTGDTEAFF
TGCAGCGCTAAGACAGGGGACACTGAAGCTTTCTTT
>once|TRBV4-2|TRBJ2-5|TRBD1
CASSQEQGNEETQYF
TGTGCCAGCAGCCAAGAACAGGGGAACGAAGAGACCCAGTACTTC
>.|TRBV13|TRBJ2-3|.
CASSLTAGTDTQYF
TGTGCCAGCAGCTTAACGGCGGGCACAGATACGCAGTATTTT
>.|TRBV13|TRBJ2-7|.
CASSLVGDSYEQYF
TGTGCCAGCAGCTTAGTCGGGGACTCCTACGAGCAGTACTTC
>.|TRBV13|TRBJ1-4|TRBD1
CASSPHEQGVSEKLFF
TGTGCCAGCAGCCCCCACGAACAGGGGGTGAGTGAAAAACTGTTTTTT
>few|TRBV29-1|TRBJ1-2|.
CSVEEGFSHGYTF
TGCAGCGTTGAAGAAGGATTTTCACATGGCTACACCTTC
>few|TRBV2|TRBJ1-5|.
CASSGDTINQPQHF
TGTGCCAGCAGTGGAGACACGATCAATCAGCCCCAGCATTTT
>.|TRBV4-1|TRBJ1-6|.
CASSQDGGNNSPLHF
TGCGCCAGCAGCCAAGATGGGGGGAATAATTCACCCCTCCACTTT
>.|TRBV19|TRBJ1-1|TRBD1
CASSILLDRAAFF
TGTGCCAGTAGTATTCTCTTGGACAGGGCTGCTTTCTTT
>.|TRBV5-6|TRBJ2-7|TRBD2
CASSLGTRAYEQYF
TGTGCCAGCAGCTTGGGGACTAGAGCCTACGAGCAGTACTTC
>.|TRBV30|TRBJ2-1|TRBD1
CAWTRQGTFNEQFF
TGTGCCTGGACTAGACAGGGGACCTTCAATGAGCAGTTCTTC
>.|TRBV6-5|TRBJ2-5|TRBD1
CASGQEEQETQYF
TGTGCCAGCGGACAGGAGGAGCAAGAGACCCAGTACTTC
>.|TRBV30|TRBJ2-7|TRBD1
CAWSGGQGAHEQYF
TGTGCCTGGAGTGGCGGACAGGGGGCACACGAGCAGTACTTC
>.|TRBV5-1|TRBJ2-3|TRBD2
CASSPRLAGESDTQYF
TGCGCCAGCAGCCCAAGACTAGCGGGGGAATCAGATACGCAGTATTTT
>.|TRBV19|TRBJ1-5|.
CATSPVDGSNQPQHF
TGTGCCACCAGTCCTGTGGACGGTAGCAATCAGCCCCAGCATTTT
>.|TRBV2|TRBJ1-5|.
CASSEVGGGNQPQHF
TGTGCCAGCAGTGAGGTGGGGGGTGGCAATCAGCCCCAGCATTTT
>few|TRBV6-1|TRBJ1-5|.
CASYDGSAQPQHF
TGTGCCAGTTATGACGGGTCCGCTCAGCCCCAGCATTTT
>few|TRBV5-6|TRBJ2-2|TRBD1
CASSLVGTGDTGELFF
TGTGCCAGCAGCTTGGTCGGGACAGGGGACACCGGGGAGCTGTTTTTT
>once|TRBV27|TRBJ1-5|TRBD1
CASSLGPGQGATQPQHF
TGTGCCAGCAGTTTAGGTCCCGGACAGGGGGCGACCCAGCCCCAGCATTTT
>.|TRBV27|TRBJ2-4|.
CASSLSGTPEGKNIQYF
TGTGCCAGCAGTTTATCCGGGACACCCGAGGGCAAAAACATTCAGTACTTC
>.|TRBV13|TRBJ1-2|TRBD1
CASSAQGGYGYTF
TGTGCCAGCAGCGCTCAGGGGGGCTATGGCTACACCTTC
>.|TRBV5-1|TRBJ2-1|.
CASSLTGYNEQFF
TGCGCCAGCAGCTTGACAGGATACAATGAGCAGTTCTTC
>.|TRBV2|TRBJ1-2|.
CASITGHLTNYGYTF
TGTGCCAGCATTACGGGACACCTTACTAACTATGGCTACACCTTC
>few|TRBV9|TRBJ2-7|TRBD1
CASSVEGTGVYEQYF
TGTGCCAGCAGCGTAGAAGGGACAGGGGTCTACGAGCAGTACTTC
>few|TRBV4-1|TRBJ2-5|TRBD2
CASSQVGEGETQYF
TGCGCCAGCAGCCAAGTTGGGGAGGGGGAGACCCAGTACTTC
>.|TRBV4-1|TRBJ2-7|.
CASSQDFQLGVFEQYF
TGCGCCAGCAGCCAAGATTTCCAGTTGGGCGTCTTCGAGCAGTACTTC
>.|TRBV9|TRBJ2-7|TRBD1
CASSAPGTEHEQYF
TGTGCCAGCAGCGCCCCCGGGACAGAACACGAGCAGTACTTC
>.|TRBV6-6|TRBJ1-2|.
CASSYPQGGPGYTF
TGTGCCAGCAGTTATCCACAGGGTGGACCTGGCTACACCTTC
>few|TRBV9|TRBJ2-5|.
CASSVEALETQYF
TGTGCCAGCAGCGTCGAGGCGTTGGAGACCCAGTACTTC
>.|TRBV5-6|TRBJ2-5|.
CASSLPELETQYF
TGTGCCAGCAGCTTGCCAGAACTGGAGACCCAGTACTTC
>.|TRBV5-1|TRBJ2-5|.
CASSLRGSPLETQYF
TGCGCCAGCAGCTTGAGGGGGTCACCCTTAGAGACCCAGTACTTC
>few|TRBV29-1|TRBJ2-7|TRBD2
CSVGGTRGAPYEQYF
TGCAGCGTTGGGGGTACGCGGGGGGCCCCCTACGAGCAGTACTTC
>.|TRBV7-9|TRBJ1-2|.
CASSLVSGIYGYTF
TGTGCCAGCAGCTTAGTGTCGGGAATCTATGGCTACACCTTC